In its sample, the clone carrying this T cell receptor beta chain was seen a few times. Its antigen remains unknown. TCRdb reanalysed the reads using MiXCR and keeps one entry per CDR3 protein. Among about 740,000 distinct CDR3 sequences listed, 35% to 40% were seen once. The data stem from a study of T cell repertoires in cytomegalovirus infection. Study results and limitations: The cumulative frequency of public TCR beta families distinguished individuals who carried CMV together with the relevant HLA.

Germline CDR1 reads DFQATT; CDR2 reads SNEGSKA (reference sequence). This CDR3 has 16 residues. J lost 4 bases, V lost 0 bases, and 6 bases had no gene match. The clonotype comes from a human donor in good health (CMV status not recorded). Some clones in this sample may be carry-over from other donors' samples. Sequenced material: PBMCs. The chain has TRBV20-1 and TRBJ2-2; 9 bases align to TRBD2. The CDR3 DNA follows: TGCAGTGCTAGAGATCCCTCACTAGCGGGCACCGGGGAGCTGTTTTTT. Its protein is CSARDPSLAGTGELFF.